This TCR beta chain comes out of a study of shared clonotypes between healthy human individuals. Replicate PCRs for unsorted PBMC used around 280 ng DNA (roughly 30,000 T cell genomes). Sequencing was performed on unsorted PBMC DNA using ten immunoSEQ deep assay plates. Original processing methods: Junction-only sequences produced by ImmunoSEQ had no quality scores, so filtering differed. TCRdb keeps only in-frame clones here, not all; method: immunoSEQ multiplex PCR. D and trimming were read from the DNA, whereas the V and J calls and clone size are those reported in that table. The table lists 450,000 to 500,000 clones, 70% to 85% of them singletons. The CDR3 covers 12 residues. Germline V CDR1 and CDR2: SNHLY, FYNNEI.

The specimen was PBMCs. The rearrangement links TRBV2 to TRBJ2-5, with 11 bases lining up with TRBD1. The J call may not be correct, given that the DNA end is closer to TRBJ2-7. The receptor was derived from a woman in her thirties or forties in good health. Some clones in this sample may be carry-over from other donors' samples. The CDR3 spells CASMDRGLEQYF. The CDR3 DNA follows: TGTGCCAGCATGGACAGGGGGCTCGAGCAGTACTTC.